The next 23 T cell receptor beta chains were all read from a single sample in a study of CD8+CD57+ T cells in acquired aplastic anemia. CDR3 and TCR beta VDJ profiling relied on genomic DNA as the template. TCRdb fed the reads into MiXCR, producing one record per CDR3 protein. The sample holds fewer than 150,000 distinct CDR3 sequences, around 48% seen once. Sequencing was carried out using sorted CD4+, CD8+, or CD8+CD57+ T cells (not recorded which) from PBMCs. The receptor set was obtained from a human donor in good health, serving as a control.

The chain uses TRBV29-1 and TRBJ1-2, with 8 bases identical to TRBD1. The germline gives CDR1 SQVTM, CDR2 ANQGSEA. This CDR3 region has 14 residues. J was trimmed by 8 bases and V by 4 bases; bases with no gene match: 12. As DNA, the CDR3 is TGCAGCGTTGCCCGAGACAGGGGAAAAGAGGGCTACACCTTC. This translates into CSVARDRGKEGYTF.

The genes are TRBV19 and TRBJ1-5; weak D call: TRBD1 (6 bases). The V gene lost 7 bases and the J gene lost 1 base, with 23 bases spanning the gap. This CDR3 region has 18 residues. Germline V lookup: CDR1 LNHDA, CDR2 SQIVND (reference sequence). The CDR3 DNA follows: TGTGCCAGTATGGGGACCGGGACATTCTTGGGGAGCAATCAGCCCCAGCATTTT. This codes for CASMGTGTFLGSNQPQHF. Combining the CDR3 with reference TRBV19 and TRBJ1-5 gives the whole variable domain DGGITQSPKYLFRKEGQNVTLSCEQNLNHDAMYWYRQDPGQGLRLIYYSQIVNDFQKGDIAEGYSVSREKKESFPLTVTSAQKNPTAFYLCASMGTGTFLGSNQPQHFGDGTRLSIL.

The J gene is TRBJ2-6, the V gene TRBV4-2; D gene uncertain. The V end was cut by 0 bases, the J end by 0 bases, with 6 bases between. The CDR3 is 16 amino acids. The germline CDR1 and CDR2 sequences are LGHNA and YNFKEQ. DNA of the CDR3: TGTGCCAGCAGCCAAGATCTTCTCTCTGGGGCCAACGTCCTGACTTTC. It specifies CASSQDLLSGANVLTF.

Worth noting for this clonotype: This may come from a read error, since a much larger clone is one base off. V usage is TRBV6-5 and J usage is TRBJ1-2; possible D gene TRBD1, 5 bases. Germline V gives CDR1 MNHEY, CDR2 SVGAGI. There are 14 residues in the CDR3. The CDR3 sequence: CASSSGTGNYGHTF. CDR3 DNA: TGTGCCAGCAGTTCTGGGACGGGTAACTATGGCCACACCTTC.

A word on this clonotype: Germline is not matched at one junction end, which may reflect a read error. The chain is built from TRBV20-1 and TRBJ2-7; D unclear. CDR3 length: 12 residues. Germline loops: CDR1 DFQATT, CDR2 SNEGSKA (reference sequence). The CDR3 region is CGASRQSDKQYF. DNA of the CDR3: TGCGGTGCCTCTCGGCAGTCCGACAAGCAGTACTTC.

To note about this clonotype: A much larger clone differs from this one at a single base, so this may be a read error. The chain carries TRBV11-2 and TRBJ2-5; 9 bases are shared with TRBD1. V lost 5 bases and J lost 7; bases outside the gene matches: 11. CDR1 SGHAT and CDR2 FQNNGV come from the germline V gene. The CDR3 has 15 residues. CDR3 region: CASSLRTGDSATQYF. In nucleotides, the CDR3 is TGTGCCAGCAGCCTCCGGACAGGGGATTCCGCGACCCAGTACTTC.

This clonotype was counted a few times. A much larger clone differs from this one at a single base, so this may be a read error. V usage is TRBV2 and J usage is TRBJ1-6; D remains ambiguous. CDR1 is SNHLY and CDR2 is FYNNEI in the germline V gene. CDR3 length equals 14 residues. Trimming pared 2 bases from V and 7 bases from J, leaving 9 bases between. CDR3 sequence: CASSEIGRNSPLHF. The CDR3 nucleotides read TGTGCCAGCAGTGAAATAGGGCGGAATTCACCCCTCCACTTT.

The count of this clonotype is one. This rearrangement joins TRBV20-1 to TRBJ1-6, with D unclear. V was shortened by 0 bases and J by 8 bases, with 8 bases between the two germline ends. The germline CDR1 and CDR2 sequences are DFQATT and SNEGSKA (reference sequence). This CDR3 is 13 amino acids long. The CDR3 DNA is TGCAGTGCTAGAGATGGGGAGGATTCACCCCTCCACTTT. This translates into CSARDGEDSPLHF.

This CDR3 is CASSVVTENTEAFF. In DNA, the CDR3 is TGTGCCAGCAGCGTAGTCACGGAGAACACTGAAGCTTTCTTT. This sequence joins TRBV9 and TRBJ1-1; no reliable D call. Per germline, CDR1 SGDLS and CDR2 YYNGEE. V lost 0 bases and J lost 1, with 7 bases in between. The CDR3 runs 14 residues.

This clonotype came up many times. The chain uses TRBV19 and TRBJ2-6; D is perhaps TRBD1 or TRBD2 (6 bases each). V lost 3 bases to trimming and J lost 0 bases, with 12 bases between them. CDR3 length: 17 residues. Looked up from germline, CDR1 is LNHDA and CDR2 is SQIVND (reference sequence). CDR3 sequence: CASSIYGGGSGANVLTF. CDR3 sequence (DNA): TGTGCCAGTAGTATTTACGGGGGCGGCTCTGGGGCCAACGTCCTGACTTTC.

The rearrangement links TRBV2 to TRBJ1-1; TRBD1 is a possible D gene (5 bases). The V and J ends lost 5 bases and 5 bases respectively, with 15 bases between them. The CDR3 totals 14 residues. Germline loops: CDR1 SNHLY, CDR2 FYNNEI. The CDR3 nucleotides read TGTGCCAGCAGTTTATCGGCCGGGGGGACTGAAGCTTTCTTT. Protein: CASSLSAGGTEAFF.

This sequence joins TRBV10-3 and TRBJ1-1; D perhaps matches TRBD1 (5 bases). Trimming removed 6 bases from V and 6 bases from J, with 11 bases in between. The CDR3 is 12 residues long. Looked up from germline, CDR1 is ENHRY and CDR2 is SYGVKD. CDR3 sequence (DNA): TGTGCCATCAGCGGAGACAGTCCTGAAGCTTTCTTT. Encoded protein: CAISGDSPEAFF.

This clonotype has just one count. The CDR3 loop reads CASSEGKKAFF. CDR3 nucleotides: TGTGCCAGCAGTGAAGGGAAAAAAGCTTTCTTT. The rearrangement uses TRBV2 and TRBJ1-1; D is undetermined. The germline V gene has CDR1 SNHLY and CDR2 FYNNEI. CDR3 length equals 11 residues. Trimming shortened V by 1 base and J by 9 bases, and 6 bases separated the two germline ends.

The V gene is TRBV2, the J gene TRBJ2-7, with a tentative D call TRBD2 (6 bases). Trimming pared 5 bases from V and 1 base from J, leaving 9 bases between. The CDR3 sequence is 13 residues long. Germline values: CDR1 SNHLY, CDR2 FYNNEI. The CDR3 bases are TGTGCCAGCAGTCCGACTAGGTCCTACGAGCAGTACTTC. Protein sequence: CASSPTRSYEQYF.

This clonotype was picked up a small number of times. This rearrangement joins TRBV29-1 to TRBJ1-1, with 7 bases aligning to TRBD1. CDR1 SQVTM and CDR2 ANQGSEA come from the germline V gene. V lost 7 bases to trimming and J lost 0 bases; unmatched junction nucleotides: 2. The CDR3 consists of 12 residues. Here the CDR3 DNA reads TGCAGCGCCGGACAGGTGAACACTGAAGCTTTCTTT. Encoded protein: CSAGQVNTEAFF.

The genes are TRBV19 and TRBJ1-2; possible D gene TRBD1, 5 bases. The CDR3 is made up of 15 amino acids. Germline V CDR1 and CDR2: LNHDA, SQIVND (reference sequence). V dropped 1 base and J dropped 6 bases, with 15 bases sitting between them. The CDR3 spells CASSIGVGVRDGYTF. Written as DNA, the CDR3 is TGTGCCAGTAGTATAGGAGTGGGGGTAAGGGATGGCTACACCTTC.

This clonotype was counted a few times. The chain has TRBV24-1 and TRBJ2-5; tentatively, D is TRBD2 (6 bases). Per germline, CDR1 KGHDR and CDR2 SFDVKD. Trimming shortened V by 4 bases and J by 4 bases, and 18 bases separated the two germline ends. This CDR3 comprises 16 residues. The chain's CDR3 is CATSEGGTARRETQYF. The DNA for the CDR3 is TGTGCCACCAGTGAGGGCGGGACTGCCCGGAGAGAGACCCAGTACTTC.

This clonotype showed up many times. The chain combines TRBV20-1 with TRBJ1-5; D call uncertain. The germline V gene encodes CDR1 DFQATT and CDR2 SNEGSKA (reference sequence). CDR3 length: 14 residues. With 3 bases removed from V and 5 bases from J, the gap between germline ends came to 14 bases. CDR3 in amino acids: CSASWAKGDQPQHF. DNA of the CDR3: TGCAGTGCTAGTTGGGCCAAGGGTGATCAGCCCCAGCATTTT.

This clonotype was counted at least ten times. The V gene is TRBV24-1, the J gene TRBJ2-3; TRBD1 agrees at 7 bases. CDR3 length: 14 amino acids. The germline CDR1 and CDR2 sequences are KGHDR and SFDVKD. The V gene end was trimmed by 4 bases and the J gene end by 3 bases; junction bases not matched to a gene: 3. The CDR3 spells CATSEGTVTDTQYF. As DNA, the CDR3 is TGTGCCACCAGTGAAGGGACAGTTACAGATACGCAGTATTTT.

This clonotype was seen many times. The gene calls are TRBV12-5 and TRBJ2-3, with 15 bases matching TRBD2. Germline assignment: CDR1 LGHNT and CDR2 FRNRAP. The CDR3 has 16 residues. Losses at the gene ends were 1 base for V and 14 bases for J; bases not matched to a gene: 10. The DNA of the CDR3 is TGTGCTAGTGGTTTGGACCTGGGACTAGCGGGGGGCACCACGTATTTT. It specifies CASGLDLGLAGGTTYF.

This clonotype was observed at least ten times. The rearrangement uses TRBV12-5 and TRBJ1-5; D is perhaps TRBD1 (5 bases). Trimming removed 7 bases at V and 7 bases at J, with 14 bases between. CDR1 LGHNT and CDR2 FRNRAP come from the germline V gene. The CDR3 has 13 amino acids. The CDR3 DNA follows: TGTGCTAGTGCCCGGGACGGGTGGCAGCCCCAGCATTTT. Its translation: CASARDGWQPQHF.

This chain joins TRBV10-2 and TRBJ2-3, with 9 bases that match TRBD2. V lost 7 bases to trimming and J lost 4 bases; unmatched junction nucleotides: 15. The CDR3 sequence is 17 residues long. CDR1 and CDR2 (germline): WSHSY, SAAADI. In DNA form, the CDR3 reads TGCGCCAGCACCCTCCCGCGGGCGGGAGGGCCGTCAGATACGCAGTATTTT. Its protein is CASTLPRAGGPSDTQYF.

The J gene is TRBJ2-7, the V gene TRBV29-1; D could derive from TRBD1 or TRBD2 (5 bases each). This CDR3 region has 13 residues. Trimming cost V 6 bases and J 1 base, with 13 bases left between them. Per germline, CDR1 SQVTM and CDR2 ANQGSEA. CDR3 loop: CSVRDPGSYEQYF. The CDR3 DNA follows: TGCAGCGTACGGGACCCAGGTTCCTACGAGCAGTACTTC.